The 10 T cell receptor beta chains given below trace back to one sample, sequenced in a study of cytomegalovirus exposure and HLA in healthy donors. Use of 60 Vbeta and 13 Jbeta primers characterized the PCR. Assay: immunoSEQ multiplex PCR; the TCRdb copy retains only in-frame clones and omits some. The sample yields approximately 140,000 clones, less than 85% seen once. Sequencing used PBMCs. These receptors came from a middle-aged man in good health and CMV-seropositive.

This clone was detected once. V gene TRBV11-2 combines with J gene TRBJ1-5; TRBD1 is a possible D gene (5 bases). CDR3 length: 15 residues. Trimming shortened V by 2 bases and J by 3 bases, and 11 bases separated the two germline ends. The germline CDR1 and CDR2 sequences are SGHAT and FQNNGV. The CDR3 region is CASSLRGSLNQPQHF. DNA of the CDR3: TGTGCCAGCAGCTTAAGGGGCAGCCTCAATCAGCCCCAGCATTTT. The full variable domain, with the rest looked up from reference TRBV11-2 and TRBJ1-5, is EAGVAQSPRYKIIEKRQSVAFWCNPISGHATLYWYQQILGQGPKLLIQFQNNGVVDDSQLPKDRFSAERLKGVDSTLKIQPAKLEDSAVYLCASSLRGSLNQPQHFGDGTRLSIL.

The chain carries TRBV11-2 and TRBJ2-3, with 9 bases that match TRBD1. This CDR3 has 15 amino acids. With V trimmed by 3 bases and J by 4 bases, 5 bases remained unmatched. Germline V gene data show CDR1 as SGHAT and CDR2 as FQNNGV. The CDR3 sequence is CASSFPGQGADTQYF. The CDR3 nucleotides are TGTGCCAGCAGCTTCCCGGGACAGGGTGCAGATACGCAGTATTTT. The full variable domain, in which reference TRBV11-2 and TRBJ2-3 provide the parts outside the CDR3, is EAGVAQSPRYKIIEKRQSVAFWCNPISGHATLYWYQQILGQGPKLLIQFQNNGVVDDSQLPKDRFSAERLKGVDSTLKIQPAKLEDSAVYLCASSFPGQGADTQYFGPGTRLTVL.

The chain links TRBV11-2 to TRBJ1-2; a weak D match, TRBD1 (5 bases). Trimming pared 0 bases from V and 4 bases from J, leaving 15 bases between. CDR3 length: 16 residues. Germline loops: CDR1 SGHAT, CDR2 FQNNGV. The CDR3 DNA sequence: TGTGCCAGCAGCTTAGATGGTGGGCGGGGACCCTATGGCTACACCTTC. Protein product: CASSLDGGRGPYGYTF.

The chain recombines TRBV19 with TRBJ1-4; D is ambiguous. The germline gives CDR1 LNHDA, CDR2 SQIVND (reference sequence). The CDR3 runs to 13 residues. Trimming stripped 4 bases from V and 6 bases from J, with 9 bases between. The chain's CDR3 is CASSRVLDEKLFF. The DNA for the CDR3 is TGTGCCAGTAGTAGAGTCCTGGATGAAAAACTGTTTTTT.

The DNA for the CDR3 is TGTGCCAGCAGCTTAAGGACAGATAGCTCCTACGAGCAGTACTTC. Protein product: CASSLRTDSSYEQYF. The chain joins TRBV5-4 to TRBJ2-7; TRBD1 might be the D (6 bases). Germline-derived CDR1 and CDR2 are SGHNT and YYREEE (reference sequence). The ends were cut back, 2 bases at V and 0 bases at J, with 12 bases in the middle. The CDR3 is 15 amino acids. Combining the CDR3 with reference TRBV5-4 and TRBJ2-7 gives the whole variable domain ETGVTQSPTHLIKTRGQQVTLRCSSQSGHNTVSWYQQALGQGPQFIFQYYREEENGRGNFPPRFSGLQFPNYSSELNVNALELDDSALYLCASSLRTDSSYEQYFGPGTRLTVT.

In its sample, this clone was seen a few times. Given a far larger clone just one base away, this is likely a sequencing read error. The gene calls are TRBV6-5 and TRBJ2-5; the D is unclear. The assigned J gene may be wrong: the sequence end matches TRBJ2-7 better. The CDR3 covers 15 residues. Germline V CDR1 and CDR2: MNHEY, SVGAGI. The CDR3 sequence is CASTLTLLSLYEQYF. The DNA of the CDR3 is TGTGCCAGCACGCTGACTCTACTATCTCTCTACGAGCAGTACTTC.

This clone was seen only once. The chain is built from TRBV29-1 and TRBJ2-2; the match to TRBD2 covers 7 bases. J lost 4 bases, V lost 7 bases, and 12 bases had no gene match. CDR1 and CDR2 (germline): SQVTM, ANQGSEA. This CDR3 spans 15 amino acids. CDR3 nucleotides: TGCAGCGCCGGACTAGTGGGAGCGGGCACCGGGGAGCTGTTTTTT. It encodes CSAGLVGAGTGELFF.

The gene calls are TRBV6-1 and TRBJ1-1; no firm D call. Trimming left V 2 bases short and J 10 bases short, with 11 bases between. Looked up from germline, CDR1 is MNHNS and CDR2 is SASEGT. The CDR3 is made up of 12 amino acids. CDR3 DNA: TGTGCCAGCAGTGAAACTTGGGCTGTAGCTTTCTTT. Protein product: CASSETWAVAFF.

This chain connects TRBV29-1 to TRBJ2-7; 10 bases are shared with TRBD1. The CDR3 spans 14 residues. Germline V gives CDR1 SQVTM, CDR2 ANQGSEA. V was pared by 6 bases and J by 6 bases, with 11 bases of the junction left unmatched. CDR3 DNA sequence: TGCAGCGTAGTAACGGGACAGGGGCTCCTCGAGCAGTACTTC. Translation gives CSVVTGQGLLEQYF.

The CDR3 region has the DNA TGCGCCAGCGTTCAAGAACAGGGCAGGCAGCCCCAGCATTTT. Translated, it gives CASVQEQGRQPQHF. The chain carries TRBV23-1 and TRBJ1-5; possibly TRBD1 for D (6 bases). TRBV23-1 is annotated as an ORF whose role is uncertain. The CDR3 sequence is 14 residues long. V was trimmed by 8 bases and J by 7 bases, leaving 18 bases between them.